The next 16 T cell receptor beta chains were all read from a single sample in a study of blood T cell repertoires in COVID-19. Here immunoSEQ multiplex PCR was the method, and the copy in TCRdb shows in-frame clones only, minus some. The sample yields about 130,000 clones, roughly four fifths seen once. Sequences were obtained from peripheral blood. These receptors came from an elderly man with COVID-19, enrolled during active disease.

This rearrangement joins TRBV4-1 to TRBJ1-5; tentatively, D is TRBD1 (5 bases). There are 13 residues in the CDR3. Trimming left V 4 bases short and J 5 bases short, with 9 bases between. Germline assignment: CDR1 MGHRA and CDR2 YSYEKL. The CDR3 protein is CASSPQGDQPQHF. CDR3 in DNA: TGCGCCAGCAGCCCGCAGGGTGATCAGCCCCAGCATTTT.

This clone was counted once. The chain couples TRBV27 to TRBJ1-3; D is unclear. The CDR3 loop spans 14 amino acids. Germline lookup yields CDR1 MNHEY and CDR2 SMNVEV (reference sequence). V was cut by 2 bases and J by 3 bases, with 8 bases left in between. The CDR3 protein is CASSLGGVGNTIYF. The CDR3, as DNA: TGTGCCAGCAGTTTAGGCGGGGTTGGAAACACCATATATTTT.

The chain is built from TRBV5-1 and TRBJ2-2; 8 bases align to TRBD2. V lost 5 bases to trimming and J lost 6 bases; unmatched junction nucleotides: 9. This CDR3 comprises 15 residues. Germline CDR1 reads SGHRS; CDR2 reads YFSETQ. CDR3 protein: CASRGSSGTAGELFF. The CDR3 coding sequence is TGCGCCAGCAGAGGAAGTAGCGGGACCGCCGGGGAGCTGTTTTTT.

The chain links TRBV18 to TRBJ2-5; TRBD1 aligns across 8 bases. The junction had 1 base not matched to a gene; V was cut back by 3 bases and J by 4 bases. In germline, CDR1 is KGHSH, CDR2 LQKENI. CDR3 length equals 13 residues. As DNA, the CDR3 is TGTGCCAGCTCACCCGGGACAGGAGAGACCCAGTACTTC. Protein sequence: CASSPGTGETQYF.

The chain couples TRBV4-2 to TRBJ2-5, with TRBD2 matching over 13 bases. CDR3 size: 18 residues. The trim removed 3 bases at V and 4 bases at J, leaving 11 bases unmatched. Germline CDR1 LGHNA, CDR2 YNFKEQ. The CDR3 loop reads CASSQEWTSGSAGETQYF. The CDR3 nucleotides are TGTGCCAGCAGCCAGGAGTGGACTAGCGGGAGCGCTGGAGAGACCCAGTACTTC.

The CDR3 bases are TGTGCCAGCAGCCAAGATTTGACTAGCGGGAGGGAAGATACGCAGTATTTT. Its protein is CASSQDLTSGREDTQYF. V gene TRBV4-2 combines with J gene TRBJ2-3; 14 nucleotides match TRBD2. Germline assignment: CDR1 LGHNA and CDR2 YNFKEQ. The trim removed 0 bases at V and 5 bases at J, leaving 4 bases unmatched. CDR3 length equals 17 residues.

The V call is TRBV19, the J call TRBJ2-4; 8 bases map to TRBD1. The CDR3 sequence is 14 residues long. CDR1 is LNHDA, CDR2 SQIVND, per germline (reference sequence). With 4 bases clipped from V and 6 bases from J, the junction kept 5 bases outside the gene matches. CDR3 DNA: TGTGCCAGTAGTAACCCGGGACAGGTAAACATTCAGTACTTC. It specifies CASSNPGQVNIQYF.

This clone was seen a handful of times. This rearrangement joins TRBV10-3 to TRBJ2-2; D might be TRBD2 (6 bases). Germline CDR1 and CDR2: ENHRY and SYGVKD. The CDR3 runs to 15 residues. The V and J ends lost 8 bases and 3 bases respectively, with 16 bases between them. The CDR3 reads CAIGEGSGYTGELFF. The CDR3 nucleotides are TGTGCCATCGGAGAAGGTAGCGGATACACCGGGGAGCTGTTTTTT.

This clone was counted between two and nine times. The V gene is TRBV28, the J gene TRBJ1-2, with D tentatively TRBD1 (6 bases). V gave up 6 bases and J gave up 4 bases, with 27 bases separating them. The CDR3 has 18 amino acids. Germline CDR1 reads MDHEN; CDR2 reads SYDVKM. The DNA for the CDR3 is TGTGCCAGCAGCTCCCTAGGGTCGGCAGGGGCCTACCCCTATGGCTACACCTTC. Its protein product is CASSSLGSAGAYPYGYTF.

This chain connects TRBV11-3 to TRBJ2-1; 8 bases are a match to TRBD1. With 5 bases clipped from V and 2 bases from J, the junction kept 11 bases outside the gene matches. The CDR3 has 17 amino acids. CDR1 is SGHNT and CDR2 is YENEEA in the germline V gene. CDR3 in DNA: TGTGCCAGCAGCCCTACTCAGGGGGCGAGTGCCTACAATGAGCAGTTCTTC. Protein product: CASSPTQGASAYNEQFF.

The CDR3 nucleotides read TGTGCCAGCAGTGATGAAGCGGGGGGTAAGGGATATGAAGCTTTCTTT. Translated: CASSDEAGGKGYEAFF. The rearrangement joins TRBV25-1 to TRBJ1-1; D might be TRBD1 (5 bases). Germline CDR1 reads MGHDK; CDR2 reads SYGVNS. Deletions cut 3 bases from V and 7 bases from J, with 21 bases between. This CDR3 contains 16 residues.

The chain carries TRBV11-2 and TRBJ1-4; no reliable D call. Germline V lookup: CDR1 SGHAT, CDR2 FQNNGV. Trimming took 4 bases from V and 10 from J, leaving 22 bases between them. There are 16 residues in the CDR3. The CDR3 spells CASSSLIEVEGGKLFF. DNA of the CDR3: TGTGCCAGCAGCTCCCTGATAGAGGTAGAAGGTGGAAAACTGTTTTTT.

The genes are TRBV12-5 and TRBJ2-1; the match to TRBD1 covers 7 bases. Germline CDR1 is LGHNT and CDR2 is FRNRAP. The CDR3 consists of 15 residues. The J segment lost 9 bases and the V segment lost 1 base, leaving 9 bases of the junction unmatched. Here the CDR3 DNA reads TGTGCTAGTGGTTTGGATACAGGGGAGATCGGTGAGCAGTTCTTC. Translation: CASGLDTGEIGEQFF.

Comment on this clone: One end of the junction does not line up with germline, which may come from a read error. The V and J genes are TRBV9 and TRBJ2-1; tentatively, D is TRBD2 (6 bases). The CDR3 covers 18 residues. Germline loops: CDR1 SGDLS, CDR2 YYNGEE. CDR3 coding DNA: TGTGCCAGCAGCGTACCCCGCTCACGGCGGGAATCCTCCAATGAGCAGTTCTTC. Protein: CASSVPRSRRESSNEQFF.

This clone was recorded once. V and J are TRBV19 and TRBJ2-5; weak D call: TRBD1 (5 bases). CDR1 and CDR2 (germline): LNHDA, SQIVND (reference sequence). The CDR3 runs 14 residues. V gave up 6 bases and J gave up 0 bases, with 11 bases separating them. CDR3 loop: CASSQDRDQETQYF. The CDR3 DNA reads as TGTGCCAGTAGCCAAGACAGAGACCAAGAGACCCAGTACTTC.

This rearrangement joins TRBV7-8 to TRBJ1-4, with 9 bases fitting TRBD1. This CDR3 has 15 residues. Unmatched junction bases numbered 6, after V lost 3 bases and J lost 7 bases. Germline CDR1 and CDR2: SGHVS and FQNEAQ. The CDR3 DNA reads TGTGCCAGCAGCTTCGGGGACAGGGTTCTTGAAAAACTGTTTTTT. Translating gives CASSFGDRVLEKLFF.